The 27 T cell receptor beta chains reported below all come from one sample, sequenced in a study of shared clonotypes between healthy human individuals. Measured with immunoSEQ multiplex PCR; TCRdb has only the in-frame clones, and not every one. The table lists roughly 2,500,000 clones, roughly 93% of them singletons, with approximately 0.36% in the top ten. Sequencing used naive CD4+ T cells from PBMCs. Subset denoted: CD45RA+ positively selected. The receptors shown here come from a man aged 18 to 30 in good health. Some clones in this sample may be carry-over from other donors' samples.

For this clone: Relative to the germline gene, one junction end is altered; a read error may explain this. V usage is TRBV4-1 and J usage is TRBJ2-7, with a weak D call TRBD1 (6 bases). This CDR3 has 14 residues. In germline, CDR1 is MGHRA, CDR2 YSYEKL. This CDR3 is CASRQEQGPYEQYF. Here the CDR3 DNA reads TGCGCCAGCCGCCAAGAGCAGGGGCCCTACGAGCAGTACTTC.

The CDR3, as DNA: TGTGCCAGCAGGCGGGACTCCAGCACAGATACGCAGTATTTT. Its protein is CASRRDSSTDTQYF. The chain combines TRBV5-4 with TRBJ2-3, with a weak D call TRBD2 (6 bases). Germline CDR1 and CDR2: SGHNT and YYREEE (reference sequence). This CDR3 has 14 amino acids. V shed 5 bases and J shed 0 bases, with 10 bases lying between them.

The gene calls are TRBV9 and TRBJ2-5; D is unclear. The CDR3 totals 15 residues. Trimming pared 0 bases from V and 0 bases from J, leaving 9 bases between. Germline V gene lookup returns CDR1 SGDLS and CDR2 YYNGEE. Here the CDR3 DNA reads TGTGCCAGCAGCGTAGGCCTGGAGAACCAAGAGACCCAGTACTTC. It translates to CASSVGLENQETQYF.

The rearrangement links TRBV6-5 to TRBJ1-2; D ambiguous. The CDR3 is 14 amino acids. V lost 2 bases to trimming and J lost 7 bases, with 14 bases between them. Looked up from germline, CDR1 is MNHEY and CDR2 is SVGAGI. The CDR3 is CASSYLYANAGYTF. DNA for the CDR3: TGTGCCAGCAGTTACCTATACGCAAACGCTGGCTACACCTTC.

This sequence joins TRBV9 and TRBJ1-1; D may be TRBD1 (5 bases). Germline values: CDR1 SGDLS, CDR2 YYNGEE. CDR3 length: 14 amino acids. V shed 0 bases and J shed 4 bases, with 10 bases lying between them. CDR3 loop: CASSVDWGSTEAFF. DNA of the CDR3: TGTGCCAGCAGCGTAGATTGGGGGAGCACTGAAGCTTTCTTT.

The rearrangement uses TRBV7-9 and TRBJ2-2, with TRBD2 matching over 12 bases. The junction had 4 bases not matched to a gene; V was cut back by 5 bases and J by 0 bases. The CDR3 sequence is 17 residues long. Germline V gene data show CDR1 as SEHNR and CDR2 as FQNEAQ (reference sequence). The CDR3 reads CASSPTSGRTNTGELFF. As DNA, the CDR3 is TGTGCCAGCAGCCCCACTAGCGGGAGGACGAACACCGGGGAGCTGTTTTTT. Full variable domain (missing parts from reference TRBV7-9 and TRBJ2-2): DTGVSQNPRHKITKRGQNVTFRCDPISEHNRLYWYRQTLGQGPEFLTYFQNEAQLEKSRLLSDRFSAERPKGSFSTLEIQRTEQGDSAMYLCASSPTSGRTNTGELFFGEGSRLTVL.

The chain recombines TRBV7-9 with TRBJ1-2, with TRBD1 matching 10 bases. The CDR3 is 14 residues long. V lost 5 bases, J lost 2 bases, and 2 bases stayed unmatched. Germline V gene sequence: CDR1 SEHNR, CDR2 FQNEAQ (reference sequence). The CDR3 reads CASSEDRGNYGYTF. CDR3 DNA: TGTGCCAGCAGCGAGGACAGGGGGAACTATGGCTACACCTTC.

The rearrangement joins TRBV6-6 to TRBJ2-2; TRBD2 matches 10 bases. The CDR3 is 15 residues long. V shed 2 bases and J 7 bases; nucleotides not matched to a gene: 4. CDR1 MNHNY and CDR2 SVGAGI come from the germline V gene (reference sequence). The CDR3 protein is CASSYASGSIGELFF. The DNA of the CDR3 is TGTGCCAGCAGTTACGCTAGCGGGAGTATCGGGGAGCTGTTTTTT.

This clone was seen more than once but under ten times. The identical CDR3 is also encoded by other nucleotide sequences in the sample. The V call is TRBV30, the J call TRBJ2-2; D not resolved. This CDR3 comprises 11 residues. Germline CDR1 is GTSNPN and CDR2 is SVGIG (reference sequence). Deletions cut 5 bases from V and 5 bases from J, with 6 bases between. CDR3 nucleotides: TGTGCCTGGTCGGTAACCGGGGAGCTGTTTTTT. Its translation is CAWSVTGELFF.

This chain uses TRBV29-1 with TRBJ1-2; possibly TRBD1 for D (6 bases). Germline V gene lookup returns CDR1 SQVTM and CDR2 ANQGSEA. V was trimmed by 8 bases and J by 8 bases, leaving 18 bases between them. This CDR3 comprises 12 residues. CDR3 bases: TGCAGCACAAATCAGGGGTTTTGGGGCTACACCTTC. It yields the protein CSTNQGFWGYTF.

This chain joins TRBV27 and TRBJ2-7; the match to TRBD2 covers 10 bases. Looked up from germline, CDR1 is MNHEY and CDR2 is SMNVEV (reference sequence). The CDR3 sequence is 17 residues long. Germline trimming cut 5 bases from V and 3 bases from J; bases unmatched to any gene: 13. CDR3 amino acids: CASSLYVRTSGDYEQYF. The CDR3 DNA follows: TGTGCCAGCAGTCTATACGTACGGACTAGCGGAGACTACGAGCAGTACTTC.

The sample holds a few counts of this clone. The J gene is TRBJ2-2, the V gene TRBV27; 8 nucleotides match TRBD1. Germline V gene sequence: CDR1 MNHEY, CDR2 SMNVEV (reference sequence). The CDR3 is made up of 14 amino acids. J gave up 6 bases and V 6 bases, and 6 bases lay outside the gene matches. CDR3: CASRFRTGSGELFF. The CDR3 DNA reads as TGTGCCAGCAGGTTCCGGACAGGGTCCGGGGAGCTGTTTTTT.

Of note for this clone: Additional DNA sequences in this sample encode the identical CDR3. V is TRBV5-1 and J is TRBJ1-4; no firm D call. Germline V gene lookup returns CDR1 SGHRS and CDR2 YFSETQ. The CDR3 is 14 residues long. The V and J ends lost 0 bases and 0 bases respectively, with 3 bases between them. CDR3 amino acids: CASSLDPTNEKLFF. Written as DNA, the CDR3 is TGCGCCAGCAGCTTGGACCCAACTAATGAAAAACTGTTTTTT. Using reference TRBV5-1 and TRBJ1-4 for the parts outside the CDR3, the full variable domain is KAGVTQTPRYLIKTRGQQVTLSCSPISGHRSVSWYQQTPGQGLQFLFEYFSETQRNKGNFPGRFSGRQFSNSRSEMNVSTLELGDSALYLCASSLDPTNEKLFFGSGTQLSVL.

The chain carries TRBV19 and TRBJ1-2; D gene unclear. The CDR3 sequence is 14 residues long. CDR1 is LNHDA and CDR2 is SQIVND in the germline V gene (reference sequence). V lost 5 bases to trimming and J lost 0 bases, with 10 bases between them. The CDR3 loop is CASSWPGTNYGYTF. The DNA for the CDR3 is TGTGCCAGTAGTTGGCCAGGAACTAACTATGGCTACACCTTC.

The chain employs TRBV18 and TRBJ2-2; TRBD2 matches 11 bases. In germline, CDR1 is KGHSH, CDR2 LQKENI. The J segment lost 3 bases and the V segment lost 4 bases, leaving 1 base of the junction unmatched. The CDR3 is made up of 15 amino acids. The CDR3 DNA follows: TGTGCCAGCTCACGGGGACTAGCGGACACCGGGGAGCTGTTTTTT. As protein: CASSRGLADTGELFF. The variable domain in full, completed from reference TRBV18 and TRBJ2-2, reads NAGVMQNPRHLVRRRGQEARLRCSPMKGHSHVYWYRQLPEEGLKFMVYLQKENIIDESGMPKERFSAEFPKEGPSILRIQQVVRGDSAAYFCASSRGLADTGELFFGEGSRLTVL.

V and J are TRBV28 and TRBJ1-2; D unclear. V gave up 9 bases and J gave up 4 bases, with 9 bases separating them. Looked up from germline, CDR1 is MDHEN and CDR2 is SYDVKM. The CDR3 is 11 amino acids. The CDR3 nucleotides are TGTGCCAGTTTTACGGTCTATGGCTACACCTTC. This encodes CASFTVYGYTF.

The rearrangement uses TRBV28 and TRBJ2-3, with TRBD2 matching over 7 bases. The V gene end was trimmed by 8 bases and the J gene end by 4 bases; junction bases not matched to a gene: 9. The germline V gene has CDR1 MDHEN and CDR2 SYDVKM. The CDR3 totals 14 residues. The CDR3 coding sequence is TGTGCCAGCCACGGGGGGTCTTTAGCAGATACGCAGTATTTT. Protein sequence: CASHGGSLADTQYF.

The chain links TRBV5-1 to TRBJ1-6; D gene ambiguous. Trimming left V 0 bases short and J 10 bases short, with 11 bases between. CDR3 length: 14 amino acids. Germline V lookup: CDR1 SGHRS, CDR2 YFSETQ. The CDR3 DNA is TGCGCCAGCAGCTTGGACCGGGTCCCCTCACCCCTCCACTTT. This gives the protein CASSLDRVPSPLHF. Combining the CDR3 with reference TRBV5-1 and TRBJ1-6 gives the whole variable domain KAGVTQTPRYLIKTRGQQVTLSCSPISGHRSVSWYQQTPGQGLQFLFEYFSETQRNKGNFPGRFSGRQFSNSRSEMNVSTLELGDSALYLCASSLDRVPSPLHFGNGTRLTVT.

This clone was picked up one time. The gene calls are TRBV6-5 and TRBJ2-7; a weak D match, TRBD1 (6 bases). The CDR3 sequence is 14 residues long. Between the trimmed V and J ends, which lost 6 bases and 0 bases, there was a span of 12 bases. Germline CDR1 MNHEY, CDR2 SVGAGI. The CDR3 protein is CASSRQATSYEQYF. DNA of the CDR3: TGTGCCAGCAGCCGACAGGCAACCTCCTACGAGCAGTACTTC.

CDR3 sequence (DNA): TGTGCCAGCAGCTTAGATTGGGCTCAGCCTTATGGCTACACCTTC. Encoded protein: CASSLDWAQPYGYTF. V usage is TRBV7-9 and J usage is TRBJ1-2; D not resolved. CDR3 length: 15 amino acids. Germline CDR1 reads SEHNR; CDR2 reads FQNEAQ (reference sequence). V lost 1 base and J 5 bases, leaving 14 bases between the germline ends.

This chain uses TRBV5-8 with TRBJ1-1, with TRBD1 as a possible D gene (5 bases). The CDR3 extends over 14 amino acids. Germline CDR1 reads SGHTS; CDR2 reads YDEGEE. V was cut by 5 bases and J by 6 bases, with 17 bases left in between. CDR3 sequence reads: CASSSGRTTAEAFF. CDR3 coding DNA: TGTGCCAGCAGTTCGGGCCGGACAACCGCTGAAGCTTTCTTT.

J is TRBJ2-2 and V is TRBV6-1; possibly TRBD2 for D (5 bases). V was trimmed by 2 bases and J by 8 bases, leaving 9 bases between them. CDR3 length: 13 amino acids. Germline values: CDR1 MNHNS, CDR2 SASEGT. CDR3 in amino acids: CASSETSLGELFF. Here the CDR3 DNA reads TGTGCCAGCAGTGAAACTAGTTTAGGGGAGCTGTTTTTT.

The chain is built from TRBV7-9 and TRBJ2-7, with unresolved D. Trimming stripped 5 bases from V and 9 bases from J, with 17 bases between. The CDR3 totals 13 residues. Germline CDR1 reads SEHNR; CDR2 reads FQNEAQ (reference sequence). The CDR3 bases are TGTGCCAGCAGCGCACCGAACGGCGGCGGGCAGTACTTC. As protein: CASSAPNGGGQYF.

In this sample, this clone turned up once. This sequence joins TRBV2 and TRBJ2-1, with 9 bases matching TRBD1. Germline V gene sequence: CDR1 SNHLY, CDR2 FYNNEI. The CDR3 totals 14 residues. V was clipped by 3 bases and J by 9 bases; unmatched bases: 6. The CDR3, as DNA: TGTGCCAGCAGTGATAGGGACAGGGCTGGTGAGCAGTTCTTC. Protein sequence: CASSDRDRAGEQFF.

This chain links TRBV7-6 with TRBJ2-4; 8 bases are a match to TRBD1. Germline V gene sequence: CDR1 SGHVS, CDR2 FNYEAQ. Trimming cost V 6 bases and J 0 bases; bases outside gene matches: 16. This CDR3 has 19 amino acids. The DNA of the CDR3 is TGTGCCAGCAGACTCATCACACCGCAGGGGGCCGAAGCCAAAAACATTCAGTACTTC. Translating gives CASRLITPQGAEAKNIQYF.

The chain couples TRBV5-6 to TRBJ1-6; D remains unclear. This CDR3 has 16 amino acids. V was cut by 3 bases and J by 9 bases, with 19 bases left in between. CDR1 SGHDT and CDR2 YYEEEE come from the germline V gene. CDR3 bases: TGTGCCAGCAGCTCCCCCCCAAAGAGCGGTGGTTCACCCCTCCACTTT. Its translation: CASSSPPKSGGSPLHF. The entire variable domain, with the rest obtained from reference TRBV5-6 and TRBJ1-6, is as follows: DAGVTQSPTHLIKTRGQQVTLRCSPKSGHDTVSWYQQALGQGPQFIFQYYEEEERQRGNFPDRFSGHQFPNYSSELNVNALLLGDSALYLCASSSPPKSGGSPLHFGNGTRLTVT.

The chain combines TRBV2 with TRBJ2-2; 7 bases align to TRBD2. The trim removed 8 bases at V and 7 bases at J, leaving 7 bases unmatched. Germline loops: CDR1 SNHLY, CDR2 FYNNEI. This CDR3 spans 13 amino acids. CDR3 sequence (DNA): TGTGCCAGCGTGGCGGGGGTTGGCGGGGAGCTGTTTTTT. Protein: CASVAGVGGELFF.